This T cell receptor (beta chain) was sequenced for a study of CD8 T cells in Susac syndrome. The trim removed 1 base at V and 3 bases at J, leaving 6 bases unmatched. The germline V gene encodes CDR1 DFQATT and CDR2 SNEGSKA (reference sequence). The CDR3 consists of 15 residues. RNA was extracted with the RNeasy kit, and a quantity of roughly 0.45 to 1 ug was reverse transcribed using random hexamers. Multiplex immunoSEQ PCR targeted 54 Vbeta and 13 Jbeta TCR beta segments. MiXCR was run by TCRdb on the immunoSEQ multiplex PCR reads, yielding one entry per CDR3 protein. The table lists about 140,000 distinct CDR3 sequences, roughly 95% of them singletons. Sequencing of TCR beta was undertaken in CD8+ and CD4+ T cells derived from blood. The multiple sclerosis control cohort comprised treatment-naive individuals presenting with stable or active relapsing-remitting disease. TEMRA cells were FACS-enriched, unlike CD8+ and CD4+ T cells, which were negatively isolated.

This clonotype was sampled from a human donor with multiple sclerosis. This chain links TRBV20-1 with TRBJ1-5; 7 bases fit TRBD1. Source material: CD4+ T cells from PBMCs. The CDR3, as DNA: TGCAGTGCTAGAGCAAATCAGGGGGTCAATCAGCCCCAGCATTTT. Its protein product is CSARANQGVNQPQHF.